This TCR beta chain was documented in a study of shared clonotypes between healthy human individuals. Turning to the study itself: CD4 naive and CD4 memory each took three plates per donor, while CD8 naive took two and CD8 memory one. The study, taken as a whole, reports: Blood was the only sampled material, and tissue repertoires likely differ.

Adult donors, all healthy and HIV-negative, had no recent acute infections or vaccinations. About this clone: Its antigen is unknown.

An approximately 200 ng quantity of DNA, roughly 32,000 T cell genomes, went into the sorted-subset replicate PCRs. Libraries were prepared by immunoSEQ multiplex PCR; TCRdb keeps only in-frame clonotypes and omits some of them. Of approximately 180,000 clones listed, roughly 93% are singletons. CDR1 is SGHKS and CDR2 is YYEKEE in the germline V gene (reference sequence). The ends lost 3 bases at V and 4 bases at J; junction bases unmatched: 10. The CDR3 contains 16 residues. The sample comprised naive CD4+ T cells sorted from blood. Subset described: CD45RA+ positively selected. The V and J genes are TRBV5-5 and TRBJ1-2, with 9 nucleotides matching TRBD1. The source of this sequence is a young woman in good health. The DNA for the CDR3 is TGTGCCAGCAGCTGGGGACAGGGCTTTATAGGCTATGGCTACACCTTC. Amino acid sequence: CASSWGQGFIGYGYTF.